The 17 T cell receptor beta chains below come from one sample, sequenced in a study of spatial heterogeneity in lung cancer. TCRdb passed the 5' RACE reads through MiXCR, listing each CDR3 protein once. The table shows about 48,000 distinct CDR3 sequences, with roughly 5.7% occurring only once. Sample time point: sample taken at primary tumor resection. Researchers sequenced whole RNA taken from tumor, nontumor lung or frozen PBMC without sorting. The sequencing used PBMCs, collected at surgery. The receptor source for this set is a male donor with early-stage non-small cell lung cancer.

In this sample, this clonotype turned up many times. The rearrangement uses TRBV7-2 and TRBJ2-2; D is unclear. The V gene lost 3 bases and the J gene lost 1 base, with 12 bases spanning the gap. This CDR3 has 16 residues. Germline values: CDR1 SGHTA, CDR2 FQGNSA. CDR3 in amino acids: CASSLMGSRNTGELFF. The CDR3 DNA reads TGTGCCAGCAGCTTGATGGGGTCAAGGAACACCGGGGAGCTGTTTTTT.

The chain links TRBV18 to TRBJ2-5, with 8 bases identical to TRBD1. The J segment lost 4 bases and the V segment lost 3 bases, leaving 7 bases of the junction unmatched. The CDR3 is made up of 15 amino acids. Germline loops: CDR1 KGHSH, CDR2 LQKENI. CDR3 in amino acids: CASSPRTGIGETQYF. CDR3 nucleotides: TGTGCCAGCTCACCCCGGACAGGGATAGGAGAGACCCAGTACTTC.

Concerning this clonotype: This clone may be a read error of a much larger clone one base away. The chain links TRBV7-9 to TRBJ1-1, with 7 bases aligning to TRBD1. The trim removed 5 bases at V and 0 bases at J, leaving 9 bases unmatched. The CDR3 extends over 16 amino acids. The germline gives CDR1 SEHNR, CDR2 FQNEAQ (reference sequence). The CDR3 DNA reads TGTGCCAGCAGCGTAACCAGGGGGATCATGAACACTGAAGCTTTCTTT. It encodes CASSVTRGIMNTEAFF.

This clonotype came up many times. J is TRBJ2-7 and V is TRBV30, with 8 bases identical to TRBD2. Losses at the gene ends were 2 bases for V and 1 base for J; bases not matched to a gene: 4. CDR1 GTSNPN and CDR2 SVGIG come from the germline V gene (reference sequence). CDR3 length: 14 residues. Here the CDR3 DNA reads TGTGCCTGGAGTCGGGGGGGACTATCCTACGAGCAGTACTTC. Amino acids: CAWSRGGLSYEQYF.

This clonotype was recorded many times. The CDR3 is CASSGGTVDTGELFF. The CDR3 DNA reads as TGTGCCAGCTCCGGGGGCACAGTTGACACCGGGGAGCTGTTTTTT. V usage is TRBV18 and J usage is TRBJ2-2, with D perhaps being TRBD1 or TRBD2 (6 bases each). There are 15 residues in the CDR3. CDR1 is KGHSH, CDR2 LQKENI, per germline. V lost 6 bases, J lost 3 bases, and 14 bases lay in between.

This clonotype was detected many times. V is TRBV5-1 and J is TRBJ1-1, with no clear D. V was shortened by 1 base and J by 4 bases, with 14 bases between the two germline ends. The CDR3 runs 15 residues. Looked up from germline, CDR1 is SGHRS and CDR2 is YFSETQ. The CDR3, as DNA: TGCGCCAGCAGCTTGTATGTGGGAGAGGGCACTGAAGCTTTCTTT. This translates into CASSLYVGEGTEAFF.

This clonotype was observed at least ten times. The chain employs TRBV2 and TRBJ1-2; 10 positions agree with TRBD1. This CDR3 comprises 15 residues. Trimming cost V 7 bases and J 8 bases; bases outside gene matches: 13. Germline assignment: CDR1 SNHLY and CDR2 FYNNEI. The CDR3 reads CASNPGQGHLVGYTF. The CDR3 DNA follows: TGTGCCAGCAATCCGGGACAGGGGCATTTGGTGGGCTACACCTTC.

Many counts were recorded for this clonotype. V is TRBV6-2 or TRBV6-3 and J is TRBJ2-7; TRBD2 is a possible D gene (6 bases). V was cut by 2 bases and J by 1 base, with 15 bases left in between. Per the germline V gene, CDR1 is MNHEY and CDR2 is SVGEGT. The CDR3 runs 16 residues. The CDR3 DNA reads TGTGCCAGCAGTTACGGGGGTGCGGGAATTTCCTACGAGCAGTACTTC. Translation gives CASSYGGAGISYEQYF.

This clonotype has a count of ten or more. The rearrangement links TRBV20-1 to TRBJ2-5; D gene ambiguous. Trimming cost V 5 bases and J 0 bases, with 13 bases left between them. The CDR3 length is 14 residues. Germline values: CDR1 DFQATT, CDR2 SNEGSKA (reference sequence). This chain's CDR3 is CSAGRAAYQETQYF. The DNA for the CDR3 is TGCAGTGCTGGACGGGCCGCGTACCAAGAGACCCAGTACTTC.

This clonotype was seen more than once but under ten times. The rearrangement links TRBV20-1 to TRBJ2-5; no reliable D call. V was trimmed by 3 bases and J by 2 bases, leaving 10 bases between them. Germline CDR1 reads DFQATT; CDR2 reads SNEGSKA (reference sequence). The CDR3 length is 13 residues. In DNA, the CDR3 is TGCAGTGCTAGTGGGGTAGATCAAGAGACCCAGTACTTC. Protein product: CSASGVDQETQYF.

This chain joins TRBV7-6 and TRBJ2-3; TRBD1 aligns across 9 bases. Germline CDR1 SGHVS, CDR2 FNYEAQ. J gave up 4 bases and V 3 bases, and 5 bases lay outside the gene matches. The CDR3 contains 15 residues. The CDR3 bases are TGTGCCAGCAGCTTTTCAACAGGGGGCCCAGATACGCAGTATTTT. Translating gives CASSFSTGGPDTQYF.

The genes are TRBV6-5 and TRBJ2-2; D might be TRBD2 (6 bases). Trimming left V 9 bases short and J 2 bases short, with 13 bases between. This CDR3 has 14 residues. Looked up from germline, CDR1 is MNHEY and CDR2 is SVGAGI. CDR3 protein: CASRRDFNTGELFF. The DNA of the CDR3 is TGTGCCAGTCGTCGGGACTTTAACACCGGGGAGCTGTTTTTT.

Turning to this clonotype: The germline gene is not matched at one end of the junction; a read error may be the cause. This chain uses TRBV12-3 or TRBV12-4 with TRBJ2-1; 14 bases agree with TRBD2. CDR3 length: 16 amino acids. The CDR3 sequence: CACRAGTSGSYNEQFF. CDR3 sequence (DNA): TGTGCCTGCAGGGCGGGGACTAGCGGGAGCTACAATGAGCAGTTCTTC.

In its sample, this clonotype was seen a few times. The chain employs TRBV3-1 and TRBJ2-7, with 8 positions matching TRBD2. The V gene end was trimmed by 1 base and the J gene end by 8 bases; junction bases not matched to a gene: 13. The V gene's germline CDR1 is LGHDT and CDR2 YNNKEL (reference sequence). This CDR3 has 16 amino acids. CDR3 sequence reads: CASSQVVLAASGKQYF. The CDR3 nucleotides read TGTGCCAGCAGCCAAGTAGTACTAGCGGCCTCGGGAAAGCAGTACTTC.

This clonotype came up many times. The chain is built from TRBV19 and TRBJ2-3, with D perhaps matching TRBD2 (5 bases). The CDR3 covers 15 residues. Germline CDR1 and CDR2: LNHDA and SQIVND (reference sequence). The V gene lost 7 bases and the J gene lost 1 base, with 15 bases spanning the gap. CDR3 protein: CASKLGPGGTDTQYF. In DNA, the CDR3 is TGTGCCAGTAAGTTAGGCCCCGGGGGCACAGATACGCAGTATTTT.

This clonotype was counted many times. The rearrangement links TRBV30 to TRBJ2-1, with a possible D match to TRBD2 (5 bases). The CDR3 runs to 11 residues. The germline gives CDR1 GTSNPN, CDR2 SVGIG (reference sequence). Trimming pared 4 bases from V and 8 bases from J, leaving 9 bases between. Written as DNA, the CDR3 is TGTGCCTGGAAACAGCGGTATGAGCAGTTCTTC. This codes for CAWKQRYEQFF. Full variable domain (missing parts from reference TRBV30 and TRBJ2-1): SQTIHQWPATLVQPVGSPLSLECTVEGTSNPNLYWYRQAAGRGLQLLFYSVGIGQISSEVPQNLSASRPQDRQFILSSKKLLLSDSGFYLCAWKQRYEQFFGPGTRLTVL.

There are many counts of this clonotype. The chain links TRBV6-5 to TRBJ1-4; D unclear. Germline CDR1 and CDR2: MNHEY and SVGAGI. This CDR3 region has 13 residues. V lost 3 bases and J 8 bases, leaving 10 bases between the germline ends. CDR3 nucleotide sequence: TGTGCCAGCAGTTATAGGGTGGGAGAAAAACTGTTTTTT. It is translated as CASSYRVGEKLFF.